Each of the 27 T cell receptor beta chains below was sequenced from the same sample in a study of post-analysis software for immune sequencing data. Study results and limitations: Five or six TRBV segments, including TRBV5-6, TRBV5-1 and TRBV20-1, were more frequent in patients than controls.

Their cognate antigens are unknown. Each TCR beta cDNA library carried unique molecular identifiers. TCRdb reanalysed the PCR reads using MiXCR and keeps one entry per CDR3 protein. The sample yields hundreds of thousands of distinct CDR3 sequences, just under 30% seen once. The sequencing input was blood. The receptors were sampled from a girl aged 10 to 17 with multiple sclerosis.

This clonotype was detected only a few times. The J gene is TRBJ2-7, the V gene TRBV20-1, with 11 bases identical to TRBD2. The CDR3 sequence is 15 residues long. The J segment lost 4 bases and the V segment lost 4 bases, leaving 9 bases of the junction unmatched. Germline V CDR1 and CDR2: DFQATT, SNEGSKA (reference sequence). The CDR3 region is CSAKKTGTSGYEQYF. The CDR3 nucleotides read TGCAGTGCTAAGAAGACCGGGACTAGCGGTTACGAGCAGTACTTC.

This clonotype has ten or more counts. The rearrangement links TRBV11-2 to TRBJ2-3, with D unresolved. Germline V gene lookup returns CDR1 SGHAT and CDR2 FQNNGV. The CDR3 length is 15 residues. Trimming took 5 bases from V and 0 from J, leaving 12 bases between them. The CDR3 coding sequence is TGTGCCAGCAGCAACCGGCAAGTTAGCACAGATACGCAGTATTTT. Translating gives CASSNRQVSTDTQYF.

This chain connects TRBV27 to TRBJ2-5; D might be TRBD2 (7 bases). The DNA end is a closer match to TRBJ2-7, so the J assignment may be wrong. The germline V gene has CDR1 MNHEY and CDR2 SMNVEV (reference sequence). The CDR3 sequence is 15 residues long. CDR3 residues: CASSFGGGLAHEQYF. Written as DNA, the CDR3 is TGTGCCAGCAGTTTTGGGGGGGGCCTAGCCCACGAGCAGTACTTC.

In its sample, this clonotype was seen many times. This chain uses TRBV13 with TRBJ2-4; D uncertain. CDR3 length: 13 amino acids. Germline V gene sequence: CDR1 PRHDT, CDR2 FYEKMQ (reference sequence). V was clipped by 4 bases and J by 5 bases, with 9 bases between them. CDR3 residues: CASSSQPQNIQYF. The CDR3 DNA sequence: TGTGCCAGCAGCTCCCAGCCGCAAAACATTCAGTACTTC.

DNA for the CDR3: TGTGCCAGCAAAAGGGGGCTCAACACCGGGGAGCTGTTTTTT. It encodes CASKRGLNTGELFF. V gene TRBV6-5 combines with J gene TRBJ2-2; 7 positions match TRBD1. Per the germline V gene, CDR1 is MNHEY and CDR2 is SVGAGI. This CDR3 has 14 residues. The junction had 4 bases not matched to a gene; V was cut back by 7 bases and J by 2 bases.

The chain combines TRBV6-6 with TRBJ1-4, with unresolved D. Germline assignment: CDR1 MNHNY and CDR2 SVGAGI (reference sequence). The CDR3 contains 15 residues. Trimming left V 6 bases short and J 2 bases short, with 13 bases between. CDR3 sequence (DNA): TGTGCCAGCAGGCCCACGGCTGGGACTAATGAAAAACTGTTTTTT. This sequence encodes CASRPTAGTNEKLFF.

This clonotype was counted many times. V is TRBV10-1 and J is TRBJ2-1; 10 nucleotides agree with TRBD2. Germline assignment: CDR1 WNHNN and CDR2 SYGVQD (reference sequence). CDR3 length equals 16 residues. V lost 6 bases to trimming and J lost 6 bases; unmatched junction nucleotides: 11. CDR3 sequence (DNA): TGCGCCAGCAGCCCGATTGGGGCTAGCGGGAGCAATGAGCAGTTCTTC. Residues: CASSPIGASGSNEQFF.

This clonotype occurred a few times. The rearrangement uses TRBV9 and TRBJ2-4; D tentatively fits TRBD1 or TRBD2 (5 bases each). V lost 0 bases and J lost 3, with 13 bases in between. The V gene's germline CDR1 is SGDLS and CDR2 YYNGEE. The CDR3 has 16 residues. This CDR3 is CASSVASRGGKNIQYF. For the CDR3, the DNA is TGTGCCAGCAGCGTAGCATCACGGGGCGGCAAAAACATTCAGTACTTC.

The chain couples TRBV20-1 to TRBJ2-7, with D unresolved. The CDR3 has 13 residues. Germline V gene sequence: CDR1 DFQATT, CDR2 SNEGSKA (reference sequence). Trimming took off 4 bases at V and 0 bases at J, with 10 bases between the two ends. The CDR3 DNA sequence: TGCAGTGCTATCAGTTGGAGCTCCTACGAGCAGTACTTC. Its protein product is CSAISWSSYEQYF.

This clonotype was seen many times. The J gene is TRBJ2-3, the V gene TRBV7-7; TRBD2 matches 11 bases. V trimming: 3 bases; J trimming: 2 bases; junction bases outside the gene matches: 1. The CDR3 contains 15 residues. Germline CDR1 and CDR2: SSHAT and FNYEAQ (reference sequence). The CDR3 here is CASSLTSGVTDTQYF. Written as DNA, the CDR3 is TGTGCCAGCAGCTTGACTAGCGGGGTCACAGATACGCAGTATTTT.

This chain links TRBV7-2 with TRBJ2-1; 11 bases agree with TRBD2. CDR1 is SGHTA, CDR2 FQGNSA, per germline. The CDR3 length is 20 residues. V dropped 5 bases and J dropped 6; count of bases not matched to a gene: 21. The CDR3 sequence: CASSQRIKTYSGRATNEQFF. The CDR3, as DNA: TGTGCCAGCAGCCAACGGATCAAGACTTATAGCGGGAGGGCCACCAATGAGCAGTTCTTC.

This clonotype was found many times. The genes are TRBV6-6 and TRBJ1-5; TRBD1 matches 8 bases. This CDR3 has 15 residues. Germline CDR1 reads MNHNY; CDR2 reads SVGAGI (reference sequence). V trimming: 6 bases; J trimming: 4 bases; junction bases outside the gene matches: 8. The CDR3: CASRLDRGGNQPQHF. As DNA, the CDR3 is TGTGCCAGCAGGCTCGACAGGGGTGGGAATCAGCCCCAGCATTTT.

This chain uses TRBV6-1 with TRBJ1-5; the D gene is possibly TRBD1 (6 bases). V lost 7 bases to trimming and J lost 0 bases, with 19 bases between them. Looked up from germline, CDR1 is MNHNS and CDR2 is SASEGT. This CDR3 region has 17 residues. CDR3 sequence: CASKRGSGDYSNQPQHF. CDR3 sequence (DNA): TGTGCCAGCAAGAGGGGGTCGGGGGATTATAGCAATCAGCCCCAGCATTTT.

The chain carries TRBV9 and TRBJ2-5; D call uncertain. Germline CDR1 reads SGDLS; CDR2 reads YYNGEE. V lost 0 bases and J 4 bases, leaving 10 bases between the germline ends. The CDR3 has 14 amino acids. CDR3 bases: TGTGCCAGCAGCGTAGGGCTAGGATTAGAGACCCAGTACTTC. It codes for CASSVGLGLETQYF.

At least ten counts were recorded for this clonotype. J is TRBJ2-1 and V is TRBV7-2; D possibly corresponds to TRBD1 (6 bases). Germline CDR1 reads SGHTA; CDR2 reads FQGNSA. V lost 5 bases and J 9 bases, leaving 23 bases between the germline ends. The CDR3 totals 16 residues. The CDR3 loop reads CASSIRSLGARGEQFF. The CDR3 nucleotides are TGTGCCAGCAGCATTAGGAGCTTGGGGGCCCGCGGTGAGCAGTTCTTC.

In regard to this clonotype: A much larger clone is a single base away; this may be a read error. The chain employs TRBV7-2 and TRBJ2-5; 11 bases align to TRBD2. V lost 5 bases to trimming and J lost 0 bases; unmatched junction nucleotides: 11. The CDR3 is made up of 18 amino acids. CDR1 and CDR2 (germline): SGHTA, FQGNSA. This chain's CDR3 is CASSPGTSGSRHQETQYF. The CDR3 nucleotides read TGTGCCAGCAGCCCCGGGACTAGCGGCAGCCGACACCAAGAGACCCAGTACTTC.

The rearrangement links TRBV6-2 or TRBV6-3 to TRBJ2-7; possible D gene TRBD2, 6 bases. The ends were cut back, 4 bases at V and 3 bases at J, with 25 bases in the middle. CDR3 length: 18 amino acids. Germline assignment: CDR1 MNHEY and CDR2 SVGEGT. This CDR3 is CASSSDPRGGEQGYEQYF. Written as DNA, the CDR3 is TGTGCCAGCAGTTCCGACCCGCGTGGAGGGGAGCAGGGCTACGAGCAGTACTTC.

In its sample, this clonotype was seen a few times. The rearrangement links TRBV12-3 or TRBV12-4 to TRBJ1-5; D is possibly TRBD1 (6 bases). The CDR3 runs 15 residues. V shed 5 bases and J shed 2 bases, with 13 bases lying between them. The CDR3 DNA reads TGTGCCAGCAGTGGAGGGGGATCGGGCAATCAGCCCCAGCATTTT. It translates to CASSGGGSGNQPQHF.

CDR3 sequence (DNA): TGTGCCACCAGCAGCGTTGGGAATGAGCAGTTCTTC. This translates into CATSSVGNEQFF. This sequence joins TRBV15 and TRBJ2-1; D unclear. The ends were cut back, 3 bases at V and 7 bases at J, with 7 bases in the middle. In germline, CDR1 is LNHNV, CDR2 YYDKDF (reference sequence). This CDR3 spans 12 amino acids. Complete variable domain (other parts from reference TRBV15 and TRBJ2-1): DAMVIQNPRYQVTQFGKPVTLSCSQTLNHNVMYWYQQKSSQAPKLLFHYYDKDFNNEADTPDNFQSRRPNTSFCFLDIRSPGLGDTAMYLCATSSVGNEQFFGPGTRLTVL.

The CDR3 here is CASSSAFGTRKGNEQFF. CDR3 nucleotides: TGCGCCAGCAGCTCAGCTTTCGGGACTCGAAAGGGCAATGAGCAGTTCTTC. The J gene is TRBJ2-1, the V gene TRBV5-1; possibly TRBD2 for D (6 bases). V dropped 3 bases and J dropped 6 bases, with 22 bases sitting between them. Germline V gene sequence: CDR1 SGHRS, CDR2 YFSETQ. The CDR3 contains 17 residues.

There are a few counts of this clonotype. The chain is built from TRBV20-1 and TRBJ2-7, with D hard to call. Trimming pared 7 bases from V and 7 bases from J, leaving 14 bases between. The germline gives CDR1 DFQATT, CDR2 SNEGSKA (reference sequence). CDR3 length: 11 amino acids. CDR3 protein: CSVLRVGEQYF. The CDR3 DNA is TGCAGTGTTCTACGGGTTGGGGAGCAGTACTTC.

The sample holds one count of this clonotype. The junction departs from germline at one end; a sequencing error may be responsible. The chain has TRBV15 and TRBJ2-2; a possible D gene is TRBD2 (5 bases). Germline V gene lookup returns CDR1 LNHNV and CDR2 YYDKDF (reference sequence). CDR3 size: 20 residues. The CDR3 region has the DNA TGTGTCACCAGCAGGAGGTATCGCCGGGCTAGCTTTCACAACACCGGGGAGCTGTTTTTT. As protein: CVTSRRYRRASFHNTGELFF.

The J gene is TRBJ2-5, the V gene TRBV7-2; 15 bases map to TRBD2. CDR3 length equals 18 residues. The V gene's germline CDR1 is SGHTA and CDR2 FQGNSA. J gave up 2 bases and V 6 bases, and 10 bases lay outside the gene matches. For the CDR3, the DNA is TGTGCCAGCAGGGAATGGAGGACTAGCGGGAGGGTACAAGAGACCCAGTACTTC. It translates to CASREWRTSGRVQETQYF.

This clonotype was seen a handful of times. CDR3 region: CASSLAGQGRNEQFF. DNA of the CDR3: TGTGCCAGCAGCTTGGCCGGACAGGGGAGGAATGAGCAGTTCTTC. The chain combines TRBV7-9 with TRBJ2-1; 9 bases are a match to TRBD1. The CDR3 is 15 residues long. Germline V gene sequence: CDR1 SEHNR, CDR2 FQNEAQ (reference sequence). V shed 3 bases, J shed 7 bases, and the junction held 7 bases outside the gene matches.

This clonotype was seen more than once but under ten times. V gene TRBV7-9 combines with J gene TRBJ2-4; 10 bases match TRBD1. This CDR3 contains 17 residues. Trimming removed 3 bases from V and 2 bases from J; junction bases left unmatched: 7. Germline loops: CDR1 SEHNR, CDR2 FQNEAQ (reference sequence). CDR3 nucleotides: TGTGCCAGCAGCTTCAGGGGACAGGGGACAACCAAAAACATTCAGTACTTC. Protein sequence: CASSFRGQGTTKNIQYF.

This clonotype came up a few times. The rearrangement links TRBV6-6 to TRBJ2-3; weak D call: TRBD1 (6 bases). With 2 bases removed from V and 4 bases from J, the gap between germline ends came to 13 bases. CDR3 size: 15 residues. Germline values: CDR1 MNHNY, CDR2 SVGAGI (reference sequence). Written as DNA, the CDR3 is TGTGCCAGCAGTTACAGTTCAGGGGTCGCAGATACGCAGTATTTT. The encoded protein is CASSYSSGVADTQYF.

The chain couples TRBV28 to TRBJ2-1; TRBD2 agrees at 9 bases. The CDR3 sequence is 16 residues long. Germline trimming cut 6 bases from V and 6 bases from J; bases unmatched to any gene: 12. Germline V gene lookup returns CDR1 MDHEN and CDR2 SYDVKM. In DNA form, the CDR3 reads TGTGCCAGCAGCGGCGTAGCGGGAGCTGTGGGCAATGAGCAGTTCTTC. It yields the protein CASSGVAGAVGNEQFF.